The 3 T cell receptor beta chains in this list originate from one sample, sequenced in a study of blood T cell repertoires in COVID-19. Profiled with immunoSEQ multiplex PCR; TCRdb holds only in-frame clones, not every one. The sample lists around 80,000 clones, 70% to 80% occurring once. The specimen was peripheral blood. The receptors were gathered from a man aged 45-65 years with active or convalescent COVID-19.

The chain uses TRBV2 and TRBJ2-3; 9 bases agree with TRBD2. V gave up 1 base and J gave up 4 bases; unmatched junction bases: 9. Germline V CDR1 and CDR2: SNHLY, FYNNEI. The CDR3 has 17 residues. The CDR3 coding sequence is TGTGCCAGCAGTGAAGAACTCGCGGGGGGGTGGGCAGATACGCAGTATTTT. It translates to CASSEELAGGWADTQYF.

The chain is built from TRBV27 and TRBJ1-3, with 8 nucleotides matching TRBD1. Germline V gene lookup returns CDR1 MNHEY and CDR2 SMNVEV (reference sequence). Trimming at V came to 5 bases and at J to 2 bases, leaving 11 bases not matched to a gene. The CDR3 consists of 17 residues. The CDR3 reads CASSPRTGPATGNTIYF. Here the CDR3 DNA reads TGTGCCAGCAGTCCTCGGACAGGGCCGGCCACTGGAAACACCATATATTTT.

This sequence joins TRBV19 and TRBJ2-5; 11 nucleotides line up with TRBD1. V was pared by 1 base and J by 0 bases, with 1 base of the junction left unmatched. The CDR3 loop spans 16 amino acids. The germline V gene has CDR1 LNHDA and CDR2 SQIVND (reference sequence). The CDR3 here is CASSIGDRGYQETQYF. In DNA, the CDR3 is TGTGCCAGTAGTATAGGGGACAGGGGGTACCAAGAGACCCAGTACTTC.